The 2 T cell receptor beta chains listed next were all sequenced from one sample in a study of blood T cell repertoires in COVID-19 (dated by TCRdb to about 2020). Library method: the immunoSEQ multiplex PCR assay. The source is immuneACCESS, and TCRdb retained only in-frame sequences with V and J called. Part of the clones is not carried over; for the studies checked, unresolved V genes explain less than half of this, and the remainder is unexplained. Across this sample there are some 270,000 clones, with 84% seen only once. About 1.5% of the sample lies in the top ten. Sequencing input: peripheral blood. Receptors were obtained from a woman in her forties who had recovered from COVID-19.

The chain combines TRBV7-9 with TRBJ1-1, with 7 bases fitting TRBD1. This CDR3 region has 14 residues. Per the germline V gene, CDR1 is SEHNR and CDR2 is FQNEAQ (reference sequence). J gave up 4 bases and V 3 bases, and 5 bases lay outside the gene matches. The CDR3 is CASSLGQPFTEAFF. CDR3 DNA sequence: TGTGCCAGCAGCTTGGGACAGCCTTTCACTGAAGCTTTCTTT.

The chain is built from TRBV2 and TRBJ1-6; D is unresolved. Germline CDR1 and CDR2: SNHLY and FYNNEI. This CDR3 has 15 residues. Trimming removed 6 bases at V and 5 bases at J, with 14 bases between. DNA for the CDR3: TGTGCCAGCAGCCTGACACCAGTAAATAATTCACCCCTCCACTTT. Translation gives CASSLTPVNNSPLHF.